This T cell receptor beta chain was captured in a study of cytotoxic CD8 clonotypes in ibrutinib-treated CLL. Turning to the study itself: There were 11 relapsed/refractory patients and some 15 treatment-naive patients, and under 18 were IGHV unmutated.

The CDR3 has 16 residues. Germline V gene sequence: CDR1 LNHDA, CDR2 SQIVND (reference sequence). The V gene end was trimmed by 5 bases and the J gene end by 4 bases; junction bases not matched to a gene: 11. Some clones are missing from TCRdb's copy, which holds only in-frame ones; the method was immunoSEQ multiplex PCR. This table holds approximately 330,000 clones, roughly 85% found once. Of note for this clone: Antigen unknown.

Study-wide points: Samples from sustained-remission and progressing patients were taken at different times.

The receptor was derived from a human donor with chronic lymphocytic leukemia. The chain carries TRBV19 and TRBJ2-7; the match to TRBD1 covers 10 bases. Sequencing was performed on PBMCs, taken before ibrutinib treatment. The CDR3 nucleotides read TGTGCCAGTAGTGAAAAGCCGGGACAGGGGCGGTACGAGCAGTACTTC. It yields the protein CASSEKPGQGRYEQYF. Based on the CDR3 plus reference TRBV19 and TRBJ2-7, the full variable domain is DGGITQSPKYLFRKEGQNVTLSCEQNLNHDAMYWYRQDPGQGLRLIYYSQIVNDFQKGDIAEGYSVSREKKESFPLTVTSAQKNPTAFYLCASSEKPGQGRYEQYFGPGTRLTVT.